This T cell receptor (beta chain) was profiled in a study of T cells after somatic rescue of genetic block (dated by TCRdb to the early 2020s). Some background on the complete study: What the study looked at was long-term robustness, specifically in a T-cell system that came about through somatic rescue of a genetic block in T-cell development.

Concerning this clone: Its antigen is not yet known. Base qualities are not provided; no much larger clone lies one nucleotide away.

Library prep was done by the immunoSEQ multiplex PCR assay. In TCRdb, the immuneACCESS table is reduced to in-frame sequences with V and J assigned. These tables do not hold every clone; where another copy was compared, an unresolved V gene accounts for under half, and the others remain unexplained. The sample data list some 74,000 clones, and approximately 91% of these were observed just once. The biggest ten clones account for 2.5% to 3% of the sample. Spanning cysteine to phenylalanine, the CDR3 consists of 15 amino acids. Just CDR3 DNA is preserved here, 45 bases in frame from base 1. CDR1 is given as MNHEY and CDR2 as SVGAGI, both from the germline V gene. Unmatched junction bases come to 11, with V trimmed by 6 bases and J by 5 bases.

Source material: peripheral blood mononuclear cells (PBMCs). The origin of this receptor is a man under 40. The chain is encoded by TRBV6-5 joined to TRBJ2-5; the central 8 bases match TRBD1. The CDR3 protein: CASSDRGQGLETQYF. The sequenced DNA is TGTGCCAGCAGCGATCGCGGACAGGGCCTTGAGACCCAGTACTTC.